Detailed here is one TCR beta chain. The antigen remains unidentified. The final CDR3 position lacks the conserved phenylalanine or tryptophan, pointing to a likely read error. The DNA is left out, because the CDR3 cannot be placed on it with certainty; the CDR3 is given as TCRdb lists it. This entry belongs to a study of STAT3 mutations in large granular lymphocyte leukemia. At the level of the study: Immunosuppressive therapy was given to more than half of T-LGLL patients. Study-wide results and caveats: Every T-cell large granular lymphocyte leukemia patient had at least one immunodominant TCR beta clonotype.

Average productive template count per sample was around 40,000. Sequencing was performed with immunoSEQ multiplex PCR; in TCRdb, only in-frame clones are kept and a portion is missing. The specimen's table records around 2,600 clones. The CDR3 is 11 amino acids long, termini counted. The germline V gene has CDR1 SEHNR and CDR2 FQNEAQ (reference sequence). The chain joins TRBV7-9 to TRBJ1-2; the D call of TRBD1 is as the table states it, not checked on the DNA. The receptor comes from a human donor with T large granular lymphocyte leukemia. The donor label of this sample is uncertain. Some clones in this sample may be carry-over from other donors' samples. The material sequenced was PBMCs. CDR3 sequence: CASSLVGSGYG.